The subject of this entry is one TCR beta chain. The antigen is undetermined. Sequenced by immunoSEQ multiplex PCR; TCRdb stores in-frame clones only, minus some. The sample has fewer than 200,000 clones, about 88% seen once. These data are taken from a study of T cell responses to AZD1222 COVID-19 vaccine. Study-level points and caveats: Two AZD1222 administrations were followed by greater Spike-specific TCR breadth and depth. There were vaccine-associated CD4 TCRs across spike, dominant at 160-218 and 743-854. Donors were largely white British and mainly female; clonal diversity was possibly underestimated.

V gave up 5 bases and J gave up 2 bases; unmatched junction bases: 7. CDR3 size: 15 residues. Germline V gives CDR1 SEHNR, CDR2 FQNEAQ (reference sequence). The study pooled second doses at about 4 or about 12 weeks. This clonotype was obtained from an adult who received the AZD1222 COVID-19 vaccine. Sequencing was performed on peripheral blood, taken 28 days after the second AZD1222 dose. V and J are TRBV7-9 and TRBJ2-5; 8 nucleotides align to TRBD1. This CDR3 reads CASSQGAGQQETQYF. CDR3 in DNA: TGTGCCAGCAGCCAGGGGGCAGGGCAACAAGAGACCCAGTACTTC.